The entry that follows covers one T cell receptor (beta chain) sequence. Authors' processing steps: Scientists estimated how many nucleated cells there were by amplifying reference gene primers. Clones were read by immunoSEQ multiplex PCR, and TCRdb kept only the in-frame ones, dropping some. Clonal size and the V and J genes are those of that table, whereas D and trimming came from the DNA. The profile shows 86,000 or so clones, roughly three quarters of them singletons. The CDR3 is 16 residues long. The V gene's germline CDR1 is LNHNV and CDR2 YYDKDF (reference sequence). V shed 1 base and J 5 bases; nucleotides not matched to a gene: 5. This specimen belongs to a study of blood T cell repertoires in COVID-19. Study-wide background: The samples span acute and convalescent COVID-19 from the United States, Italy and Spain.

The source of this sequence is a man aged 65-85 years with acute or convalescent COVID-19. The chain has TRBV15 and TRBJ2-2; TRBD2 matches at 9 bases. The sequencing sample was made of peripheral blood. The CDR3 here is CATSRGNLAGTGELFF. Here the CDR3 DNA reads TGTGCCACCAGCAGAGGAAATCTAGCGGGGACCGGGGAGCTGTTTTTT.